This passage covers 29 T cell receptor beta chains from one sample sequenced in a study of T cell responses to AZD1222 COVID-19 vaccine. TCRdb's table, derived via immunoSEQ multiplex PCR, lists solely in-frame clones and lacks some. The sample lists tens of thousands of clones, roughly 85% occurring once. The specimen was peripheral blood, collected 28 days after the second AZD1222 dose. The receptors here all came from an adult who received the AZD1222 COVID-19 vaccine.

The genes are TRBV29-1 and TRBJ1-3; D is unclear. The V end lost 3 bases, the J end lost 0 bases, and 9 bases lay between the germline ends. Germline V gene sequence: CDR1 SQVTM, CDR2 ANQGSEA. The CDR3 spans 14 residues. The CDR3 region is CSVDPWSSGNTIYF. The CDR3 bases are TGCAGCGTTGACCCCTGGAGCTCTGGAAACACCATATATTTT.

The chain employs TRBV5-4 and TRBJ1-2, with 8 positions matching TRBD1. CDR1 SGHNT and CDR2 YYREEE come from the germline V gene (reference sequence). After removal of 4 bases from V and 4 bases from J, the junction contained 9 bases not matched to a gene. CDR3 size: 15 residues. CDR3 in amino acids: CASSTTGEGGYGYTF. For the CDR3, the DNA is TGTGCCAGCAGCACGACAGGGGAGGGGGGCTATGGCTACACCTTC.

The V and J genes are TRBV6-5 and TRBJ1-6, with unresolved D. The germline V gene has CDR1 MNHEY and CDR2 SVGAGI. The CDR3 runs to 15 residues. V lost 2 bases and J lost 7, with 12 bases in between. This CDR3 reads CASSYRVLVNSPLHF. For the CDR3, the DNA is TGTGCCAGCAGTTACCGGGTCTTGGTGAATTCACCCCTCCACTTT.

The genes are TRBV5-6 and TRBJ1-5; the D is unclear. The CDR3 has 13 residues. Looked up from germline, CDR1 is SGHDT and CDR2 is YYEEEE. V was shortened by 4 bases and J by 9 bases, with 14 bases between the two germline ends. The CDR3 DNA is TGTGCCAGCAGCATACGGAACACTGGGCCCCAGCATTTT. Its translation: CASSIRNTGPQHF. The complete variable domain, with remaining parts taken from reference TRBV5-6 and TRBJ1-5, reads DAGVTQSPTHLIKTRGQQVTLRCSPKSGHDTVSWYQQALGQGPQFIFQYYEEEERQRGNFPDRFSGHQFPNYSSELNVNALLLGDSALYLCASSIRNTGPQHFGDGTRLSIL.

The V gene is TRBV7-8, the J gene TRBJ2-6; either TRBD1 or TRBD2 may fit D (5 bases each). V was pared by 6 bases and J by 0 bases, with 15 bases between. The CDR3 is 17 amino acids. The germline CDR1 and CDR2 sequences are SGHVS and FQNEAQ. The CDR3 DNA reads as TGTGCCAGCAGATCCGGGACCGCATTCTCTGGGGCCAACGTCCTGACTTTC. This codes for CASRSGTAFSGANVLTF.

The gene calls are TRBV6-4 and TRBJ2-7; D not resolved. Germline V lookup: CDR1 MRHNA, CDR2 SNTAGT. V was trimmed by 1 base and J by 0 bases, leaving 13 bases between them. The CDR3 totals 16 residues. For the CDR3, the DNA is TGTGCCAGCAGTGACTTTAAGGGAAAACTCTCCTACGAGCAGTACTTC. Encoded protein: CASSDFKGKLSYEQYF.

For this clone: The junction shows a germline mismatch at one end, possibly a read error. V and J are TRBV19 and TRBJ2-1; tentatively, D is TRBD2 (6 bases). Germline CDR1 reads LNHDA; CDR2 reads SQIVND (reference sequence). CDR3 length: 15 residues. The CDR3 DNA reads as TGTGCCAGTAGTTCGAATCCGGGACTCTACAATGAGCGGTTCTTC. Translated: CASSSNPGLYNERFF.

V usage is TRBV3-1 (or the pseudogene TRBV3-2) and J usage is TRBJ2-5, with unresolved D. From germline, CDR1 is LGHDT and CDR2 YNNKEL (reference sequence). The CDR3 runs to 11 residues. V was pared by 4 bases and J by 1 base, with 1 base between. CDR3 sequence: CASSLQETQYF. The DNA of the CDR3 is TGTGCCAGCAGCCTCCAAGAGACCCAGTACTTC.

This clone is classed as medium-sized. The genes are TRBV11-3 and TRBJ1-6; D call uncertain. The germline V gene encodes CDR1 SGHNT and CDR2 YENEEA. There are 13 residues in the CDR3. V lost 3 bases to trimming and J lost 7 bases, with 7 bases between them. The CDR3 protein is CASSFQGNSPLHF. The CDR3 DNA sequence: TGTGCCAGCAGCTTTCAAGGCAATTCACCCCTCCACTTT.

CDR3 residues: CACQAGGGNSPLHF. The CDR3 region has the DNA TGTGCCTGCCAGGCCGGGGGGGGTAATTCACCCCTCCACTTT. The chain couples TRBV30 to TRBJ1-6, with D perhaps TRBD1 (5 bases). With 6 bases removed from V and 6 bases from J, the gap between germline ends came to 15 bases. The germline V gene encodes CDR1 GTSNPN and CDR2 SVGIG (reference sequence). There are 14 residues in the CDR3.

The chain uses TRBV3-1 (or the pseudogene TRBV3-2) and TRBJ2-7, with D tentatively TRBD1 (5 bases). The CDR3 totals 13 residues. Trimming pared 4 bases from V and 6 bases from J, leaving 13 bases between. Per germline, CDR1 LGHDT and CDR2 YNNKEL (reference sequence). For the CDR3, the DNA is TGTGCCAGCAGCCCGCTCGGCAGGGCCGAGCAGTACTTC. Its translation: CASSPLGRAEQYF.

The gene calls are TRBV6-1 and TRBJ1-6; 9 bases line up with TRBD1. The ends lost 3 bases at V and 8 bases at J; junction bases unmatched: 8. Looked up from germline, CDR1 is MNHNS and CDR2 is SASEGT. This CDR3 has 16 amino acids. This CDR3 reads CASSELPGQGDSPLHF. CDR3 in DNA: TGTGCCAGCAGTGAGCTACCGGGACAGGGAGATTCACCCCTCCACTTT.

This clone showed up just once. The V call is TRBV13, the J call TRBJ1-1; no definite D call. Trimming pared 5 bases from V and 5 bases from J, leaving 15 bases between. This CDR3 region has 14 residues. CDR1 is PRHDT, CDR2 FYEKMQ, per germline (reference sequence). The CDR3 region has the DNA TGTGCCAGCAGCGGCCCGAGGGCGGGGACTGAAGCTTTCTTT. This codes for CASSGPRAGTEAFF.

The V and J genes are TRBV9 and TRBJ1-3; 10 bases agree with TRBD1. The CDR3 is 19 amino acids. J was trimmed by 2 bases and V by 0 bases; bases with no gene match: 11. From germline, CDR1 is SGDLS and CDR2 YYNGEE. The CDR3 DNA sequence: TGTGCCAGCAGCGTAGTTGGTACGGCTGGGACAGGGGCTGGAAACACCATATATTTT. Protein product: CASSVVGTAGTGAGNTIYF.

The chain links TRBV6-6 to TRBJ1-6, with D possibly TRBD1 on 5 matching bases. The germline V and J ends were trimmed by 8 bases and 9 bases, with 14 bases remaining between them. The CDR3 is made up of 13 amino acids. Germline loops: CDR1 MNHNY, CDR2 SVGAGI (reference sequence). This CDR3 is CASRRGVGSPLHF. For the CDR3, the DNA is TGTGCCAGCCGGCGAGGGGTAGGTTCACCCCTCCACTTT.

This clone occurred a few times. The J gene is TRBJ2-5, the V gene TRBV6-5, with TRBD2 as a possible D gene (6 bases). The CDR3 runs to 13 residues. Germline V CDR1 and CDR2: MNHEY, SVGAGI. Deletions cut 6 bases from V and 0 bases from J, with 8 bases between. CDR3 DNA: TGTGCCAGCAGCGGGGACTACCAAGAGACCCAGTACTTC. This translates into CASSGDYQETQYF.

This clone was recorded once. The CDR3, as DNA: TGTGCCAGCAGCTTATCCGGGCAAGGATACAATGAGCAGTTCTTC. It codes for CASSLSGQGYNEQFF. The chain is built from TRBV13 and TRBJ2-1; D is uncertain. CDR3 length equals 15 residues. V shed 2 bases and J shed 4 bases, with 12 bases lying between them. CDR1 and CDR2 (germline): PRHDT, FYEKMQ (reference sequence).

In its sample, this clone was seen once. As DNA, the CDR3 is TGTGCCAGCAGCTCGACAGGGCTTCTAACCTTC. Translation: CASSSTGLLTF. The chain has TRBV7-9 and TRBJ1-2; TRBD1 matches 7 bases. Germline trimming cut 4 bases from V and 14 bases from J; bases unmatched to any gene: 7. The V gene's germline CDR1 is SEHNR and CDR2 FQNEAQ (reference sequence). The CDR3 loop spans 11 amino acids.

This chain links TRBV10-3 with TRBJ2-5; 11 positions match TRBD2. The CDR3 consists of 15 residues. From germline, CDR1 is ENHRY and CDR2 SYGVKD. J lost 5 bases, V lost 5 bases, and 7 bases had no gene match. The CDR3 bases are TGTGCCATCAGTCTACTAGCGGGGGATGAGGAGACCCAGTACTTC. Its protein product is CAISLLAGDEETQYF.

The chain couples TRBV6-1 to TRBJ1-5; TRBD1 is a possible D gene (5 bases). This CDR3 is 15 amino acids long. Germline CDR1 reads MNHNS; CDR2 reads SASEGT. V was cut by 1 base and J by 5 bases, with 12 bases left in between. DNA for the CDR3: TGTGCCAGCAGTGAAGGGCAGGGACTCGATCAGCCCCAGCATTTT. This sequence encodes CASSEGQGLDQPQHF.

The V call is TRBV5-1, the J call TRBJ2-3; a weak D match, TRBD2 (9 bases). The V end lost 3 bases, the J end lost 8 bases, and 22 bases lay between the germline ends. Germline assignment: CDR1 SGHRS and CDR2 YFSETQ. This CDR3 comprises 16 residues. The CDR3 sequence is CASSSQGASGARTQYF. The CDR3 DNA sequence: TGCGCCAGCAGCTCGCAGGGGGCTAGCGGGGCTCGTACGCAGTATTTT.

The rearrangement uses TRBV12-3 or TRBV12-4 and TRBJ1-3, with D perhaps matching TRBD1 (5 bases). The length of the CDR3 is 13 residues. Trimming removed 5 bases at V and 8 bases at J, with 13 bases between. The CDR3 loop reads CASSPYRRDTIYF. For the CDR3, the DNA is TGTGCCAGCAGTCCCTACAGGAGAGACACCATATATTTT.

This clone was seen a few times. The chain employs TRBV30 and TRBJ1-2, with D possibly being TRBD1 (6 bases). Trimming cost V 7 bases and J 5 bases, with 11 bases left between them. Germline CDR1 reads GTSNPN; CDR2 reads SVGIG (reference sequence). CDR3 length equals 11 residues. For the CDR3, the DNA is TGTGCCTTCGGACAGCTTTATGGCTACACCTTC. Translating it yields CAFGQLYGYTF.

This chain joins TRBV6-4 and TRBJ2-3, with TRBD2 matching over 10 bases. Germline CDR1 MRHNA, CDR2 SNTAGT. Unmatched junction bases numbered 7, after V lost 0 bases and J lost 4 bases. CDR3 length: 17 amino acids. The CDR3 DNA reads as TGTGCCAGCAGTGACTCTATGGGACTAGCGCGTCCAGATACGCAGTATTTT. This encodes CASSDSMGLARPDTQYF.

The chain uses TRBV4-2 and TRBJ1-4; 12 bases are a match to TRBD1. The CDR3 has 16 residues. J gave up 8 bases and V 0 bases, and 4 bases lay outside the gene matches. The germline gives CDR1 LGHNA, CDR2 YNFKEQ. CDR3 amino acids: CASSQDSGTGGEKLFF. In DNA form, the CDR3 reads TGTGCCAGCAGCCAAGATTCGGGGACAGGGGGCGAAAAACTGTTTTTT.

The chain joins TRBV6-1 to TRBJ2-2; 14 bases are shared with TRBD2. The CDR3 runs 17 residues. Germline V gene data show CDR1 as MNHNS and CDR2 as SASEGT. The V and J ends lost 4 bases and 0 bases, in that order; junction bases with no gene match: 1. CDR3 coding DNA: TGTGCCAGCAGTGGGACTAGCGGGGGGCCGAACACCGGGGAGCTGTTTTTT. Translated, it gives CASSGTSGGPNTGELFF.

Within the sample, this clone is medium-sized (0.01 to 0.1%). The V gene is TRBV24-1, the J gene TRBJ2-7, with D possibly TRBD1 on 6 matching bases. The V end was cut by 9 bases, the J end by 6 bases, with 20 bases between. Germline CDR1 is KGHDR and CDR2 is SFDVKD. This CDR3 is 14 amino acids long. CDR3 sequence (DNA): TGTGCCACCGCTACGGGACAAAACCCAGGCGAGCAGTACTTC. This encodes CATATGQNPGEQYF.

The genes are TRBV5-1 and TRBJ1-6; weak D call: TRBD1 (5 bases). The CDR3 extends over 15 amino acids. The ends were cut back, 4 bases at V and 10 bases at J, with 18 bases in the middle. CDR1 SGHRS and CDR2 YFSETQ come from the germline V gene. For the CDR3, the DNA is TGCGCCAGCAGCCCACGGCGGGGAACAGGATCACCCCTCCACTTT. Protein product: CASSPRRGTGSPLHF.

This rearrangement joins TRBV16 to TRBJ1-3; D is perhaps TRBD1 (5 bases). Per germline, CDR1 KGHSY and CDR2 FQNENV. V lost 4 bases to trimming and J lost 6 bases, with 13 bases between them. CDR3 length: 14 amino acids. CDR3 nucleotides: TGTGCCAGCAGCCTGGGGCTGACGTCAAACACCATATATTTT. Translation gives CASSLGLTSNTIYF.